This TCR beta chain was retrieved from a study of T cell responses to AZD1222 COVID-19 vaccine. Here immunoSEQ multiplex PCR was the method, and the copy in TCRdb shows in-frame clones only, minus some. The sample holds approximately 100,000 clones, 90% to 95% seen once. J gave up 2 bases and V 0 bases, and 11 bases lay outside the gene matches. This CDR3 comprises 18 residues. Germline-derived CDR1 and CDR2 are SGHTA and FQGTGA. For this clone: No antigen is known for it.

Points from the study as a whole: There were mostly white British donors and more females than males, and clonal diversity was possibly underestimated.

The source material was peripheral blood, sampled on day 0 of AZD1222 vaccination. This chain connects TRBV7-3 to TRBJ2-3, with 7 bases matching TRBD1. This receptor was identified in an adult in good health. Here the CDR3 DNA reads TGTGCCAGCAGCTTAACGGCAACAGGGACAGCCATCACAGATACGCAGTATTTT. Translated, it gives CASSLTATGTAITDTQYF.